Listed below are T cell receptor beta chains from one sample, sequenced in a study of blood T cell repertoires in COVID-19. The data were produced by immunoSEQ multiplex PCR, yet TCRdb's version contains in-frame clones alone and is incomplete. The sample lists more than 95,000 clones; about 85% were seen once. Sequencing was carried out using peripheral blood. The receptors shown here come from a man aged 45-65 years in a cohort sampled during active COVID-19. Each CDR3 is given with its conserved first and last residue. The order of the fields is J gene, V gene, CDR3 protein.

TRBJ1-1,TRBV6-5,CASSYSAGMNTEAFF
TRBJ2-7,TRBV28,CASSLRVAGGRAEQYF
TRBJ1-4,TRBV10-3,CAISSGEKLFF
TRBJ2-7,TRBV29-1,CSATGGAIAYEQYF
TRBJ2-7,TRBV7-2,CATTPLAGSGEQYF
TRBJ2-7,TRBV9,CASSVATGGPSEQYF
TRBJ1-2,TRBV28,CASSLSVPEYGYTF
TRBJ1-2,TRBV6-5,CASTVGVGPPYGYTF
TRBJ2-1,TRBV7-8,CASSRVWGQGYNEQFF
TRBJ1-5,TRBV10-1,CASSDRERNQPQHF
TRBJ1-1,TRBV6-6,CASSYFGDNAEAFF
TRBJ1-2,TRBV7-2,CASSPIRDSFMRGYTF
TRBJ2-7,TRBV7-9,CASSPVLPGTGHSEQYF
TRBJ1-2,TRBV18,CASSPNDSGYGYTF
TRBJ2-7,TRBV7-3,CASSLSGGSAYEQYF
TRBJ1-4,TRBV7-9,CASSQSTNEKLFF
TRBJ1-1,TRBV4-1,CASSPTGGTITEAFF
TRBJ1-5,TRBV28,CASSLFTLRGVRKGQPQHF
TRBJ2-3,TRBV11-2,CASSLVGAGGSSTDTQYF
TRBJ1-1,TRBV29-1,CSVPWSGVRPEAFF
TRBJ2-7,TRBV6-2/TRBV6-3,CASSTVAQTEQYF
TRBJ1-4,TRBV15,CATSLQGAPEKLFF
TRBJ1-2,TRBV6-5,CAIGLGQNYGYTF
TRBJ2-5,TRBV1,CTSIYGGGGAQETQYF
TRBJ1-2,TRBV19,CASSIEQGHYGYTF
TRBJ2-1,TRBV7-7,CASSLDRANEQFF
TRBJ2-1,TRBV5-4,CASSLGGGHYNEQFF
TRBJ1-3,TRBV5-8,CASSFAGGSGNTIYF
TRBJ2-3,TRBV5-1,CASSLGLAGADTQYF
TRBJ1-1,TRBV5-1,CASSFFATSQDTEAFF
TRBJ1-2,TRBV28,CASSPGANWGYGYTF
TRBJ1-6,TRBV3-1/TRBV3-2,CASSRGGGLASPLHF
TRBJ1-2,TRBV7-2,CASSHPRQIYGYTF
TRBJ2-5,TRBV6-5,CASSPGTRAETQYF
TRBJ2-5,TRBV6-5,CASSYTLGTGGTQYF
TRBJ1-5,TRBV9,CASSVGSSNQPQHF
TRBJ2-1,TRBV5-4,CASSSPSGGRDDEQFF
TRBJ2-1,TRBV6-5,CASVSGQRRSEQFF
TRBJ1-5,TRBV7-8,CASSLAGQMSRYSNQPQHF
TRBJ2-3,TRBV7-9,CASSLALAGGRTDTQYF
TRBJ2-1,TRBV7-8,CASIRDLSYNEQFF
TRBJ2-3,TRBV19,CASSIGQGSTDTQYF
TRBJ1-5,TRBV7-8,CASSSQPMSYQPQHF
TRBJ2-2,TRBV6-5,CASSYRRVGELFF
TRBJ1-2,TRBV7-9,CASSHSTGMSGYTF
TRBJ2-1,TRBV5-6,CASNPRASEQFF
TRBJ1-1,TRBV6-5,CASSPFTLRTEAFF
TRBJ1-2,TRBV6-1,CASSEGQARGYGYTF
TRBJ2-7,TRBV18,CASSPSDSSYEQYF
TRBJ2-5,TRBV6-5,CASSWTVQETQYF
TRBJ2-3,TRBV9,CASSVGGGSTDTQYF
TRBJ2-3,TRBV6-5,CASSFVSTDTQYF
TRBJ2-7,TRBV6-5,CASSYSRTGLIEQYF
TRBJ1-2,TRBV7-2,CASSSLGGGRGWGGYTF
TRBJ1-6,TRBV9,CASSVGGGHISSPLHF
TRBJ2-5,TRBV5-4,CASSLGQTKETQYF
TRBJ1-2,TRBV19,CASSITPGSSGGYTF
TRBJ2-3,TRBV5-1,CASSNGLAATDTQYF
TRBJ2-5,TRBV27,CATMARLAGGGRETQYF
TRBJ2-3,TRBV18,CASSERGQDTQYF